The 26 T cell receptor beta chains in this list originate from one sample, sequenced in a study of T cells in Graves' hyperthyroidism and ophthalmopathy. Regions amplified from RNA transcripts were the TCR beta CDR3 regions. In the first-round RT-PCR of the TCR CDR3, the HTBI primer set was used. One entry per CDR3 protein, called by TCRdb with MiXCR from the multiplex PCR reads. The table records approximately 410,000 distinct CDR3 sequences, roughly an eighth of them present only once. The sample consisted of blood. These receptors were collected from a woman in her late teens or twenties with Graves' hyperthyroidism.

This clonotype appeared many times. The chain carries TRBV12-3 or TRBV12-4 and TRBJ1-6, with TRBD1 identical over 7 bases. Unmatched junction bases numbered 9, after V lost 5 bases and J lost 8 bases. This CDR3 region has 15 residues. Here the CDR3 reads CASSRQGTGYSPLHF. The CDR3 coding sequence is TGTGCCAGCAGTCGACAGGGAACGGGGTATTCACCCCTCCACTTT.

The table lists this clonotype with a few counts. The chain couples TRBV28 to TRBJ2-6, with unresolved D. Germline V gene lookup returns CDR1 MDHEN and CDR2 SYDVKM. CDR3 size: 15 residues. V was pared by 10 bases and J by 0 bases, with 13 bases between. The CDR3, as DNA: TGTGCCACTAGAAAGACGGGCTCTGGGGCCAACGTCCTGACTTTC. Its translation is CATRKTGSGANVLTF.

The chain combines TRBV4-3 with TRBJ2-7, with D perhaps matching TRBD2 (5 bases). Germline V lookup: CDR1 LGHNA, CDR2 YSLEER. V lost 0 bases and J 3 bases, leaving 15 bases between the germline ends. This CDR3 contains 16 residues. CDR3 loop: CASSQDLVGAIYEQYF. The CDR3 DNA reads TGCGCCAGCAGCCAAGATCTGGTGGGAGCGATCTACGAGCAGTACTTC.

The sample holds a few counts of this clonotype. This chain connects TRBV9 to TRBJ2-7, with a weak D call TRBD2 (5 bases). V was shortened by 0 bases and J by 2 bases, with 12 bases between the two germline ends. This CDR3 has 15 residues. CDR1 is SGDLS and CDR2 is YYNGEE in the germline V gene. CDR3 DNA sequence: TGTGCCAGCAGCGTAGCTGGGGAGTTTCCCTACGAGCAGTACTTC. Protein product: CASSVAGEFPYEQYF.

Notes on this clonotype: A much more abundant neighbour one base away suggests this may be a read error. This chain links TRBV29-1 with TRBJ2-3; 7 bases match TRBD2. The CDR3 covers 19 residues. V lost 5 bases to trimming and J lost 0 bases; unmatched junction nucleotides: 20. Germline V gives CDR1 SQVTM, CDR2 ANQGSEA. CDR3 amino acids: CSVLVRSVSRRGSTDTQYF. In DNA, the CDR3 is TGCAGCGTTTTAGTCCGCAGCGTTTCTCGGCGGGGGAGCACAGATACGCAGTATTTT.

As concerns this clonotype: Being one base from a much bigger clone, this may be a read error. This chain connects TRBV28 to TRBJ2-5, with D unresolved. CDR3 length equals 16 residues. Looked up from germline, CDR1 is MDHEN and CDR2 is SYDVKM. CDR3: CAGSFLDHDLGETQYF. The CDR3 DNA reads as TGTGCCGGCAGTTTCCTCGACCACGACCTTGGAGAGACCCAGTACTTC.

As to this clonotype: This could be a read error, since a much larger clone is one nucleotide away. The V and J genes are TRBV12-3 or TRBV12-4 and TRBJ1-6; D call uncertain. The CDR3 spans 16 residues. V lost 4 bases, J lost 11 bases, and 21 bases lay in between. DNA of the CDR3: TGTGCCAGCAGTTCCCCCTTCGGGCGGACCAATCCACCCCTCCACTTT. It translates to CASSSPFGRTNPPLHF.

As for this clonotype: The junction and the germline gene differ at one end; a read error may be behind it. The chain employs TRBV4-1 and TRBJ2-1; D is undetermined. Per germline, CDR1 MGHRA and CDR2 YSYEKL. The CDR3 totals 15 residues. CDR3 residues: CASSQDFRLYNERFF. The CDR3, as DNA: TGCGCCAGCAGCCAAGATTTCCGGCTCTACAATGAGCGGTTCTTC.

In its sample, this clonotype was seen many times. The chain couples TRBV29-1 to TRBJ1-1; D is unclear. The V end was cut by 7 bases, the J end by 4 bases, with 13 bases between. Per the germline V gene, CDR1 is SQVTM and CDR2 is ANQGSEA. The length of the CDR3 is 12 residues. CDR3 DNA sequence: TGCAGCGCCGTAGTTGCGAGCACTGAAGCTTTCTTT. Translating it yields CSAVVASTEAFF.

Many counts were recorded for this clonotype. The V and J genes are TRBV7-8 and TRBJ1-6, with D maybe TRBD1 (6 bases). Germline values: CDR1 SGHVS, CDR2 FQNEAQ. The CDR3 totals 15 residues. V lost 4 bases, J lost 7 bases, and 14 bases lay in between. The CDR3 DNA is TGTGCCAGCAGCTCAATGGACAGTTTCAATTCACCCCTCCACTTT. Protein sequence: CASSSMDSFNSPLHF.

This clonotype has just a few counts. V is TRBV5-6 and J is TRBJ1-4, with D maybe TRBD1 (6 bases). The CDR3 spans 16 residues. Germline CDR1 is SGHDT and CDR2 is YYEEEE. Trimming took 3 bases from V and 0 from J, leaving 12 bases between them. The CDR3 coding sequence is TGTGCCAGCAGCTCTGAGGGACAAACAACTAATGAAAAACTGTTTTTT. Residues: CASSSEGQTTNEKLFF.

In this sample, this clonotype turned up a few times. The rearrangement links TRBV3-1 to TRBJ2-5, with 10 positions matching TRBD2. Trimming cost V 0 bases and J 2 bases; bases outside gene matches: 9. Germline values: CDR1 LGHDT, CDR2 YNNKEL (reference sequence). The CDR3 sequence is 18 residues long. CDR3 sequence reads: CASSQESLGTSEQETQYF. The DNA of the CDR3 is TGTGCCAGCAGCCAAGAAAGTCTCGGGACTAGCGAACAAGAGACCCAGTACTTC.

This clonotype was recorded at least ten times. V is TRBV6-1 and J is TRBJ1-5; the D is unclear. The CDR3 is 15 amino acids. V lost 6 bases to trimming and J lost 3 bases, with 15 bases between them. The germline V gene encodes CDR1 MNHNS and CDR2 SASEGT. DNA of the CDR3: TGTGCCAGCAGGGACTCCCACAAGATCAATCAGCCCCAGCATTTT. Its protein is CASRDSHKINQPQHF.

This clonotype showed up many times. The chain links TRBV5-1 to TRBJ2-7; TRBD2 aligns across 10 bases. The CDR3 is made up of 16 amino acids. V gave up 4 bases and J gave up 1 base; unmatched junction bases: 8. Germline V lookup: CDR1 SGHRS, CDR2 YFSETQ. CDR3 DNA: TGCGCCAGCAGCGGCGGACTAGCGGCTCTTTCCTACGAGCAGTACTTC. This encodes CASSGGLAALSYEQYF.

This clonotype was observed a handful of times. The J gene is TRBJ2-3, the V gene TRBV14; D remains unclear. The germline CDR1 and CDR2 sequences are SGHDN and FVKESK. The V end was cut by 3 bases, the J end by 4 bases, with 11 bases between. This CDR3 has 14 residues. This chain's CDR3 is CASSHDHSADTQYF. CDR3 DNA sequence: TGTGCCAGCAGCCACGATCATTCCGCAGATACGCAGTATTTT.

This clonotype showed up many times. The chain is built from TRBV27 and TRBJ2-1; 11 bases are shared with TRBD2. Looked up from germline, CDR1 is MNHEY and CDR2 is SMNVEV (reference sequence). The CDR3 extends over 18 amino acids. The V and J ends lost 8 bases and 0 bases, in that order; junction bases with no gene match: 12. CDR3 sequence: CASRRELAGVSSYNEQFF. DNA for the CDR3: TGTGCCAGCCGCCGGGAACTAGCGGGGGTCTCCTCCTACAATGAGCAGTTCTTC.

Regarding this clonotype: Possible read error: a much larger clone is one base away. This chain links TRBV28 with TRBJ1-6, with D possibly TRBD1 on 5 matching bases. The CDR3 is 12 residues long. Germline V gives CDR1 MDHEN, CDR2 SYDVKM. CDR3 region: CTSSQGDSPLHF. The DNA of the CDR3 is TGTACCAGCAGTCAAGGGGACTCACCCCTCCACTTT. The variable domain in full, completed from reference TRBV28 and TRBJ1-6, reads DVKVTQSSRYLVKRTGEKVFLECVQDMDHENMFWYRQDPGLGLRLIYFSYDVKMKEKGDIPEGYSVSREKKERFSLILESASTNQTSMYLCTSSQGDSPLHFGNGTRLTVT.

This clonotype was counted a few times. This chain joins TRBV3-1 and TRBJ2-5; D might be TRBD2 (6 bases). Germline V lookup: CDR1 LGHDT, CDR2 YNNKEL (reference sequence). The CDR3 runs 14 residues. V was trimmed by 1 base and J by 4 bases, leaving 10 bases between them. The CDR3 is CASSQGGMRETQYF. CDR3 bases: TGTGCCAGCAGCCAAGGCGGGATGAGAGAGACCCAGTACTTC.

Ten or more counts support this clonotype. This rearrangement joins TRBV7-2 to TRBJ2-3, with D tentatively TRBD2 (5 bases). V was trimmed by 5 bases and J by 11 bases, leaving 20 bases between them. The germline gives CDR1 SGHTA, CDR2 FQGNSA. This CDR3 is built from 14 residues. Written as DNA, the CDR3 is TGTGCCAGCAGCCCGCGCCTCGGACTTGGATGGCAGTATTTT. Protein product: CASSPRLGLGWQYF.

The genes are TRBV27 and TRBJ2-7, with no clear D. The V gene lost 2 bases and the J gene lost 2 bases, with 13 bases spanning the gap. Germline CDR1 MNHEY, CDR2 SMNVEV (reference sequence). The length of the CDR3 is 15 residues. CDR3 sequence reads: CASSLNPTLAYEQYF. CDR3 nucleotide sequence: TGTGCCAGCAGTTTAAACCCCACCTTAGCCTACGAGCAGTACTTC.

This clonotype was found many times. Here the CDR3 reads CSARTGGVNTEAFF. CDR3 bases: TGCAGTGCTAGAACAGGGGGCGTGAACACTGAAGCTTTCTTT. V usage is TRBV20-1 and J usage is TRBJ1-1; 9 nucleotides line up with TRBD1. The V gene's germline CDR1 is DFQATT and CDR2 SNEGSKA (reference sequence). V dropped 2 bases and J dropped 0; count of bases not matched to a gene: 1. The CDR3 length is 14 residues.

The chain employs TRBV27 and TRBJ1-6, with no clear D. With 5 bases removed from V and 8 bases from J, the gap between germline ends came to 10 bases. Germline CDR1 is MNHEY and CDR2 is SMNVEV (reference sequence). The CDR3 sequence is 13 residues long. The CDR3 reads CASSIERYSPLHF. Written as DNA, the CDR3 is TGTGCCAGCAGTATCGAGAGGTATTCACCCCTCCACTTT.

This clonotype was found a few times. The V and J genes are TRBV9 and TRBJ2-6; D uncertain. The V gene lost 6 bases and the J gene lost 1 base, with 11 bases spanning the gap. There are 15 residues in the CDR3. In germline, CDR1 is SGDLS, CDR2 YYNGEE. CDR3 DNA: TGTGCCAGCACCTCGCGTGGGTCTGGGGCCAACGTCCTGACTTTC. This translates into CASTSRGSGANVLTF.

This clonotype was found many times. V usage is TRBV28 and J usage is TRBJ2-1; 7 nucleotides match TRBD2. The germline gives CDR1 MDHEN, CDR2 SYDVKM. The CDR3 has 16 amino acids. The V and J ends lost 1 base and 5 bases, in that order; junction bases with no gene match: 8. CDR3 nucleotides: TGTGCCAGCAGTTTATCAAGGGCTAGCGGCCACAATGAGCAGTTCTTC. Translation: CASSLSRASGHNEQFF.

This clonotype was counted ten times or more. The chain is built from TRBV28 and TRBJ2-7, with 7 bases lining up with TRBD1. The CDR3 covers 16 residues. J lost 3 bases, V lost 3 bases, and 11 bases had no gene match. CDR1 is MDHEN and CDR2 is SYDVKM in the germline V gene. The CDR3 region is CASSFRRQGSNYEQYF. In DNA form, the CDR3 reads TGTGCCAGCAGTTTCCGGAGACAGGGCAGCAACTACGAGCAGTACTTC.

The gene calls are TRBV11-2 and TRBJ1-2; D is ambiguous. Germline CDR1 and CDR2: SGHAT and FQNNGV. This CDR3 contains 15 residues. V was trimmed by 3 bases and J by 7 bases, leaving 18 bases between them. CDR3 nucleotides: TGTGCCAGCAGCTTGACCAATCGGCCCACTGGTGGCTACACCTTC. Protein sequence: CASSLTNRPTGGYTF. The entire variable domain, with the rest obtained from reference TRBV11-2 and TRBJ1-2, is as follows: EAGVAQSPRYKIIEKRQSVAFWCNPISGHATLYWYQQILGQGPKLLIQFQNNGVVDDSQLPKDRFSAERLKGVDSTLKIQPAKLEDSAVYLCASSLTNRPTGGYTFGSGTRLTVV.